The T cell receptor beta chain described here comes from a study of T cell clones after liver transplantation. At the level of the study: Immunosuppression withdrawal was tried within 2 years after liver transplantation in this trial.

CDR1 is SEHNR, CDR2 FQNEAQ, per germline (reference sequence). V was shortened by 4 bases and J by 4 bases, with 6 bases between the two germline ends. The CDR3 spans 12 residues. This table comes from immunoSEQ multiplex PCR, and its TCRdb copy is limited to in-frame clones, with some not included. The table includes several thousand clones, approximately 81% detected once. The specimen was CD8+ T cells from blood, collected before liver transplant. This sequence was found in a human donor who received a liver transplant. The chain has TRBV7-9 and TRBJ2-3; D is unresolved. CDR3 coding DNA: TGTGCCAGCAGCTCTCGGTCAGATACGCAGTATTTT. Its protein product is CASSSRSDTQYF. The full variable domain, in which reference TRBV7-9 and TRBJ2-3 provide the parts outside the CDR3, is DTGVSQNPRHKITKRGQNVTFRCDPISEHNRLYWYRQTLGQGPEFLTYFQNEAQLEKSRLLSDRFSAERPKGSFSTLEIQRTEQGDSAMYLCASSSRSDTQYFGPGTRLTVL.